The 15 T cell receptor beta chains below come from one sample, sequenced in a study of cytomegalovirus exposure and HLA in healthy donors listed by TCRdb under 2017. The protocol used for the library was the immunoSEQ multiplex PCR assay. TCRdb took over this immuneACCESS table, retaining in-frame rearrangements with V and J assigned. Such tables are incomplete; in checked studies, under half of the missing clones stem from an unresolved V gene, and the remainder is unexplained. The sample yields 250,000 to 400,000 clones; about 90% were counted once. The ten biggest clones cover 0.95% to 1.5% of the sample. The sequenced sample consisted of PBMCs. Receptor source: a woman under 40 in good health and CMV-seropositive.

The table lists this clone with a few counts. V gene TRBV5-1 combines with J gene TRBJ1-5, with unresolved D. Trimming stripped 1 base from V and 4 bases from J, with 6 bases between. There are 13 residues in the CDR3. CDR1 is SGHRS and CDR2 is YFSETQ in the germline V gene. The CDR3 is CASSLNENQPQHF. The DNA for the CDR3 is TGCGCCAGCAGCTTGAACGAAAATCAGCCCCAGCATTTT.

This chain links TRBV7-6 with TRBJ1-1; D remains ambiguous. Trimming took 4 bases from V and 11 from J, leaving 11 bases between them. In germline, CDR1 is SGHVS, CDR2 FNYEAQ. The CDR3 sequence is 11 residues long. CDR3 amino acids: CASSSRGHAFF. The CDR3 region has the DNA TGTGCCAGCAGCTCCCGAGGCCACGCTTTCTTT.

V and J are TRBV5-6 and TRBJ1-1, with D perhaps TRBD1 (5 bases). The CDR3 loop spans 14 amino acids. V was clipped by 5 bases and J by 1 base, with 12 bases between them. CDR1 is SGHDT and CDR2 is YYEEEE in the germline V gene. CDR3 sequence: CASSRAGKNTEAFF. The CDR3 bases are TGTGCCAGCAGTCGGGCAGGGAAGAACACTGAAGCTTTCTTT.

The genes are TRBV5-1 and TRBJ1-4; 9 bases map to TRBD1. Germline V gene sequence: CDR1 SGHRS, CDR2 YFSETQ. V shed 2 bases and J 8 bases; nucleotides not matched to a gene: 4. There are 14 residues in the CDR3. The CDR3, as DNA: TGCGCCAGCAGCTTCATACAGGGGGCGGAAAAACTGTTTTTT. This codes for CASSFIQGAEKLFF.

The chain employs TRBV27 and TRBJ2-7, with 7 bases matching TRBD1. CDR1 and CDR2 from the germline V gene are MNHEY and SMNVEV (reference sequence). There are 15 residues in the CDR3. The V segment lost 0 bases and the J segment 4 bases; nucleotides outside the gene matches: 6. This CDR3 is CASSLSTPTGYEQYF. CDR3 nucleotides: TGTGCCAGCAGTTTATCAACCCCGACAGGGTACGAGCAGTACTTC.

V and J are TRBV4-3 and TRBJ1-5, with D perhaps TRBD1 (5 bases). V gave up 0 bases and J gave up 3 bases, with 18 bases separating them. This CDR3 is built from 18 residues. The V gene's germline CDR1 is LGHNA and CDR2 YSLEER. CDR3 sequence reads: CASSQDATAQGPNQPQHF. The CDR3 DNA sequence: TGCGCCAGCAGCCAAGATGCGACAGCGCAGGGCCCCAATCAGCCCCAGCATTTT.

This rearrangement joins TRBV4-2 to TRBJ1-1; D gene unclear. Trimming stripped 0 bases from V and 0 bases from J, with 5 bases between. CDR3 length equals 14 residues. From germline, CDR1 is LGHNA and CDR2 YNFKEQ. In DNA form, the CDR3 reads TGTGCCAGCAGCCAAGATCCGGTGAACACTGAAGCTTTCTTT. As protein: CASSQDPVNTEAFF.

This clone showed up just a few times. CDR3 bases: TGTGCCAGCAGTTTTGTGGGCCTCCAGTACTTC. The encoded protein is CASSFVGLQYF. This chain connects TRBV28 to TRBJ2-7; D gene ambiguous. This CDR3 has 11 residues. Trimming took 3 bases from V and 10 from J, leaving 10 bases between them. CDR1 and CDR2 from the germline V gene are MDHEN and SYDVKM.

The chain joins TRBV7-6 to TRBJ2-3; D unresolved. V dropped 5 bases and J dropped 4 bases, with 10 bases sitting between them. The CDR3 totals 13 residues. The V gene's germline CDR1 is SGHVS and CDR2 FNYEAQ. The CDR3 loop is CASSPAVADTQYF. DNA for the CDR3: TGTGCCAGCAGCCCCGCGGTGGCAGATACGCAGTATTTT. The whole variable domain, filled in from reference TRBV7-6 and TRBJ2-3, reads GAGVSQSPRYKVTKRGQDVALRCDPISGHVSLYWYRQALGQGPEFLTYFNYEAQQDKSGLPNDRFSAERPEGSISTLTIQRTEQRDSAMYRCASSPAVADTQYFGPGTRLTVL.

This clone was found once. The CDR3 nucleotides are TGTGCCAGCAGTCGAGCTGTCTCCTACAATGAGCAGTTCTTC. Translation: CASSRAVSYNEQFF. The rearrangement joins TRBV7-9 to TRBJ2-1; D is undetermined. The CDR3 covers 14 residues. Trimming took off 6 bases at V and 0 bases at J, with 9 bases between the two ends. In germline, CDR1 is SEHNR, CDR2 FQNEAQ (reference sequence).

CDR3 DNA sequence: TGTGCCAGCAGTGGGGAGTCAGGGTCCTACGAGCAGTACTTC. It yields the protein CASSGESGSYEQYF. The chain joins TRBV2 to TRBJ2-7, with D possibly called TRBD1 or TRBD2 (5 bases each). The germline V gene has CDR1 SNHLY and CDR2 FYNNEI. V shed 4 bases and J shed 1 base, with 11 bases lying between them. This CDR3 region has 14 residues.

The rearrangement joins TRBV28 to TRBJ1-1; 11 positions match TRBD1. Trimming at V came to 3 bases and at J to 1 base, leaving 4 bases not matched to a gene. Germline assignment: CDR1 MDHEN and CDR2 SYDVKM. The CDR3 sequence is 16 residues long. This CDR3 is CASSFGTGGRNTEAFF. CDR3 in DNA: TGTGCCAGCAGTTTCGGGACAGGGGGTCGGAACACTGAAGCTTTCTTT.

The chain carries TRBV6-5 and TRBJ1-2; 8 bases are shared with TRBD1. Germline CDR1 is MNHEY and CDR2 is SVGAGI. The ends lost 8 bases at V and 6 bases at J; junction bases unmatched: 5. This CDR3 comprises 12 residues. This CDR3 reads CASWTGYHGYTF. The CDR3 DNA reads TGTGCCAGCTGGACAGGGTATCATGGCTACACCTTC.

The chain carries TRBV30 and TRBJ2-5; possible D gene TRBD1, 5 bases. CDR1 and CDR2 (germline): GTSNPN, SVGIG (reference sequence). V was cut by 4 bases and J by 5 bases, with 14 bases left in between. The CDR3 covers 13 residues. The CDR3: CAWKGVSKETQYF. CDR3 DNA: TGTGCCTGGAAAGGGGTCTCGAAGGAGACCCAGTACTTC.

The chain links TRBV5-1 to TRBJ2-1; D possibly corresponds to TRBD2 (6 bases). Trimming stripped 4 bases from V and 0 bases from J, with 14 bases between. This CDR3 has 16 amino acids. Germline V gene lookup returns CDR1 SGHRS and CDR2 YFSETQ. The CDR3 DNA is TGCGCCAGCAGCCAGACTAGTCCTAGCTCCTACAATGAGCAGTTCTTC. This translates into CASSQTSPSSYNEQFF. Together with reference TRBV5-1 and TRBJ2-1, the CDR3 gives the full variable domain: KAGVTQTPRYLIKTRGQQVTLSCSPISGHRSVSWYQQTPGQGLQFLFEYFSETQRNKGNFPGRFSGRQFSNSRSEMNVSTLELGDSALYLCASSQTSPSSYNEQFFGPGTRLTVL.